This TCR beta chain was sequenced for a study of blood T cell repertoires in COVID-19. About the research overall: There were acute and convalescent COVID-19 samples, and they came from the United States, Italy and Spain. T cells, B-cell-depleted T cells, or PBMCs provided the cDNA or gDNA that served as material.

Sequencing used immunoSEQ multiplex PCR; TCRdb keeps in-frame clones, though not all of them. The top ten clones hold 0.2% to 0.3% of a sample with just over 650,000 clones, about 87% of them seen once. The CDR3 is 14 amino acids. Germline CDR1 SGDLS, CDR2 YYNGEE. The ends were cut back, 6 bases at V and 3 bases at J, with 15 bases in the middle. The genes are TRBV9 and TRBJ1-2, with TRBD1 as a possible D gene (6 bases). The receptor was isolated from a woman in her late teens or twenties with acute or convalescent COVID-19. The sequencing sample was made of peripheral blood. The CDR3 loop reads CASTVGGADYGYTF. DNA of the CDR3: TGTGCCAGCACCGTCGGGGGGGCCGACTATGGCTACACCTTC.